This section outlines one TCR beta chain sequence together with its context. Its antigen is unidentified. The trim removed 6 bases at V and 3 bases at J, leaving 14 bases unmatched. This CDR3 is 16 amino acids long. The germline gives CDR1 SQVTM, CDR2 ANQGSEA. This sample was taken from a study of a mutant IDH1 vaccine in newly diagnosed glioma. Study-level background: Treated patients were roughly 62% male, roughly 40% female, mean age about 43 years.

Noted time point: week 35, safety follow-up. In the vaccine, a single dose held 300 ug of the mutant IDH1 20-mer peptide, along with topical imiquimod. Assay used: immunoSEQ multiplex PCR; TCRdb lists only in-frame clones, some missing. The table has 25,000 to 40,000 clones, almost 80% seen once. The clonotype originates from a woman between 25 and 40 years old with glioma. Some clones in this sample may be carry-over from other donors' samples. The J gene is TRBJ2-7, the V gene TRBV29-1, with 10 bases lining up with TRBD2. This specimen was PBMCs, taken from a glioma patient whose treatment included an IDH1 peptide vaccine. CDR3 residues: CSVDGYLAGEIYEQYF. The CDR3 coding sequence is TGCAGCGTGGATGGCTATCTAGCGGGAGAAATCTACGAGCAGTACTTC.